This T cell receptor (beta chain) came from a study of CD8+ T cells in alopecia areata. Background on the study: Scoring of severity for treated patients was based on percentage of affected scalp area.

Germline lookup yields CDR1 LGHNA and CDR2 YNFKEQ. Trimming took off 1 base at V and 4 bases at J, with 16 bases between the two ends. This CDR3 contains 16 residues. TCR sequencing used cDNA made by reverse transcription of extracted RNA. Libraries were prepared by immunoSEQ multiplex PCR; TCRdb keeps only in-frame clonotypes and omits some of them. Among around 100,000 clones, 56% were seen once, and the ten largest hold around 3.4%. A note on this clone: The antigen is undetermined.

Study-level results: Among the top 100, expanded CD8+ clones were significantly decreased by tofacitinib, as was scalp clonality.

The sample's treatment: oral pan-JAK inhibitor, 5-10 mg twice daily. This TCR derives from a human donor with alopecia areata. The gene calls are TRBV4-2 and TRBJ1-2; D perhaps matches TRBD1 (6 bases). The sample was CD4+ T cells sorted from blood, taken at week 24, from a patient treated with tofacitinib. CDR3 protein: CASSQAQGQSGYGYTF. CDR3 bases: TGTGCCAGCAGCCAAGCCCAGGGGCAGTCCGGCTATGGCTACACCTTC.